These T cell receptor beta chains were read from a single sample in a study of cytomegalovirus exposure and HLA in healthy donors. Method: immunoSEQ multiplex PCR; TCRdb's copy keeps in-frame clones and lacks some. The data show some 120,000 clones, 65% to 80% seen once. The sequenced material came from PBMCs. The receptors shown here come from a woman aged 40 to 50 in good health and CMV-seropositive. Each CDR3 is given with its conserved first and last residue. A D gene is named only where the DNA matches it firmly. Not all rows give a size; the values are once, few, many and, for expanded clones, a class.

j_call v_call d_call clone_size cdr3_aa cdr3_nt
TRBJ2-6 TRBV14 . . CASSQQQGAGANVLTF TGTGCCAGCAGCCAACAACAGGGTGCTGGGGCCAACGTCCTGACTTTC
TRBJ2-3 TRBV30 TRBD2 . CAWSRTSGTDTQYF TGTGCCTGGAGTCGGACTAGCGGCACAGATACGCAGTATTTT
TRBJ2-3 TRBV28 TRBD2 . CASSLAGGWGTQYF TGTGCCAGCAGTTTAGCGGGAGGGTGGGGTACGCAGTATTTT
TRBJ1-3 TRBV19 . few CASSISGTGNTIYF TGTGCCAGTAGTATCTCCGGTACTGGAAACACCATATATTTT
TRBJ2-7 TRBV21-1 . . CASSSHKGATDTYEQYF TGTGCCAGCAGCTCTCATAAGGGGGCAACCGACACCTACGAGCAGTACTTC
TRBJ1-4 TRBV30 . . CAWSVLAGKEKLFF TGTGCCTGGAGTGTACTGGCAGGGAAGGAAAAACTGTTTTTT
TRBJ2-7 TRBV2 TRBD2 . CASSPRSGRANEQYF TGTGCCAGCAGTCCACGTAGCGGGAGGGCAAACGAGCAGTACTTC
TRBJ2-3 TRBV4-1 TRBD1 few CASSQEPGTGSDTQYF TGCGCCAGCAGCCAGGAACCCGGGACAGGGTCAGATACGCAGTATTTT
TRBJ2-4 TRBV2 . . CASSGYTRHSVAKNIQYF TGTGCCAGCAGTGGGTATACGCGACACTCTGTCGCCAAAAACATTCAGTACTTC
TRBJ1-3 TRBV30 . . CAWDGGGRSSGNTIYF TGTGCCTGGGACGGGGGAGGGAGAAGTTCAGGAAACACCATATATTTT
TRBJ1-2 TRBV28 TRBD1 . CASNRDRLYGYTF TGTGCCAGCAACCGGGACAGGTTATATGGCTACACCTTC
TRBJ1-6 TRBV20-1 . . CSARPPPPLHF TGCAGTGCAAGACCCCCTCCACCCCTCCACTTT
TRBJ2-5 TRBV30 TRBD2 . CAWRDPSGGKTQYF TGTGCCTGGAGGGATCCGTCCGGGGGGAAGACCCAGTACTTC
TRBJ2-1 TRBV27 . . CASSLRQTATYNEQFF TGTGCCAGCAGTTTGAGACAGACCGCCACTTACAATGAGCAGTTCTTC
TRBJ2-7 TRBV6-8 TRBD1 . CASILPDRGGHEQYF TGTGCCAGCATCCTCCCGGACAGGGGGGGACACGAGCAGTACTTC
TRBJ1-2 TRBV6-1 TRBD1 . CASSETGGDYGYTF TGTGCCAGCAGTGAAACAGGGGGCGACTATGGCTACACCTTC
TRBJ1-1 TRBV30 . . CAWSVIRGKGTEAFF TGTGCCTGGAGTGTAATAAGGGGGAAGGGCACTGAAGCTTTCTTT
TRBJ1-2 TRBV6-6 . few CASTHLKVLGGYTF TGTGCCAGCACCCACCTTAAAGTCCTGGGCGGCTACACCTTC
TRBJ2-3 TRBV2 TRBD2 once CASKVSSGGTDTQYF TGTGCCAGTAAGGTATCGAGCGGGGGCACAGATACGCAGTATTTT
TRBJ2-3 TRBV12-5 . . CASGAPSTDTQYF TGTGCTAGTGGAGCCCCGAGCACAGATACGCAGTATTTT
TRBJ2-7 TRBV9 . once CASSVQLAGGEQYF TGTGCCAGCAGCGTACAACTAGCTGGTGGCGAGCAGTACTTC
TRBJ1-2 TRBV30 . . CAWSVEDTYTF TGTGCCTGGAGTGTGGAGGATACCTACACCTTC
TRBJ2-7 TRBV11-2 . . CASSGAGTSSYEQYF TGTGCCAGCAGCGGGGCCGGAACTAGCTCCTACGAGCAGTACTTC